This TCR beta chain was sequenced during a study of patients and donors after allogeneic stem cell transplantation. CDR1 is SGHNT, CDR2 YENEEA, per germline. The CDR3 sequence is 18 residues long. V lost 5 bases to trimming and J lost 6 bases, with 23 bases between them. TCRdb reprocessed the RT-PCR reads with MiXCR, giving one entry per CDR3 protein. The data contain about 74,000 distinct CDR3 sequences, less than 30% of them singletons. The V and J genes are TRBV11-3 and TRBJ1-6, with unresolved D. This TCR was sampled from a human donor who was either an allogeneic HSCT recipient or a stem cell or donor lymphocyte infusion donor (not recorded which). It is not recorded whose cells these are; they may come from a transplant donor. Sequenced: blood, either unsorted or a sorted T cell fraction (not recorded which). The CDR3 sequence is CASSLMPLWLDGNSPLHF. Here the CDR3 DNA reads TGTGCCAGCAGCCTTATGCCCTTATGGCTGGACGGTAATTCACCCCTCCACTTT.